These 23 T cell receptor beta chains were all obtained from the same sample, sequenced in a study of blood T cell repertoires in COVID-19. Assay used: immunoSEQ multiplex PCR; TCRdb lists only in-frame clones, some missing. The repertoire holds about 240,000 clones, with approximately 83% as singletons. The sequencing sample was made of PBMCs or T cells enriched from blood (not recorded which). These receptors were collected from a woman between 35 and 50 years old who had been exposed to COVID-19.

The J gene is TRBJ2-1, the V gene TRBV29-1, with 9 bases aligning to TRBD2. The CDR3 contains 14 residues. Germline CDR1 and CDR2: SQVTM and ANQGSEA. Trimming removed 0 bases from V and 9 bases from J; junction bases left unmatched: 6. In nucleotides, the CDR3 is TGCAGCGTTGAAGATAGCGGGGGATTCGGTGAGCAGTTCTTC. Residues: CSVEDSGGFGEQFF.

This clone came up a few times. This sequence joins TRBV28 and TRBJ1-4; D call uncertain. Germline V lookup: CDR1 MDHEN, CDR2 SYDVKM. V was cut by 6 bases and J by 7 bases, with 15 bases left in between. The length of the CDR3 is 14 residues. The CDR3 sequence is CASRVYGDGEKLFF. The CDR3 region has the DNA TGTGCCAGCAGAGTTTACGGAGATGGTGAAAAACTGTTTTTT.

The table lists this clone with many counts. The V and J genes are TRBV7-2 and TRBJ1-5, with 11 bases that match TRBD1. CDR3 length: 15 residues. Germline V gene sequence: CDR1 SGHTA, CDR2 FQGNSA. The V segment lost 7 bases and the J segment 5 bases; nucleotides outside the gene matches: 7. The CDR3 DNA reads TGTGCCAGCACGGCGGACAGGGGGCGCCATCAGCCCCAGCATTTT. Its protein is CASTADRGRHQPQHF.

In its sample, this clone was seen once. Here the CDR3 reads CASSPNLGATQYF. As DNA, the CDR3 is TGTGCCAGCAGTCCGAACTTGGGGGCTACGCAGTATTTT. The chain employs TRBV6-6 and TRBJ2-3, with D possibly matching TRBD1 (6 bases). The CDR3 contains 13 residues. Germline V gene data show CDR1 as MNHNY and CDR2 as SVGAGI (reference sequence). Between the trimmed V and J ends, which lost 5 bases and 8 bases, there was a span of 14 bases.

The rearrangement uses TRBV6-5 and TRBJ2-1; 9 positions match TRBD1. The CDR3 has 15 amino acids. CDR1 is MNHEY, CDR2 SVGAGI, per germline. V lost 6 bases, J lost 2 bases, and 5 bases stayed unmatched. The CDR3 region is CASSYRDRAYNEQFF. The DNA for the CDR3 is TGTGCCAGCAGCTACCGGGACAGGGCCTACAATGAGCAGTTCTTC.

The chain combines TRBV7-8 with TRBJ2-2, with TRBD2 matching over 11 bases. The CDR3 has 16 amino acids. Per the germline V gene, CDR1 is SGHVS and CDR2 is FQNEAQ. V was pared by 3 bases and J by 1 base, with 1 base of the junction left unmatched. CDR3 residues: CASSLTSGMNTGELFF. In nucleotides, the CDR3 is TGTGCCAGCAGCTTGACTAGCGGGATGAACACCGGGGAGCTGTTTTTT.

This clone came up once. V usage is TRBV2 and J usage is TRBJ1-1; maybe TRBD1 (6 bases). The V gene's germline CDR1 is SNHLY and CDR2 FYNNEI. CDR3 size: 15 residues. Trimming shortened V by 4 bases and J by 4 bases, and 16 bases separated the two germline ends. Written as DNA, the CDR3 is TGTGCCAGCAGTGGACTCGGGGGGGCTGGCACTGAAGCTTTCTTT. Encoded protein: CASSGLGGAGTEAFF.

CDR3 region: CSVEQGGKDYGYTF. DNA for the CDR3: TGCAGCGTAGAACAGGGGGGAAAGGACTATGGCTACACCTTC. This chain connects TRBV29-1 to TRBJ1-2; 8 bases fit TRBD1. Looked up from germline, CDR1 is SQVTM and CDR2 is ANQGSEA. This CDR3 is 14 amino acids long. The V and J ends lost 6 bases and 3 bases, in that order; junction bases with no gene match: 9. Based on the CDR3 plus reference TRBV29-1 and TRBJ1-2, the full variable domain is SAVISQKPSRDICQRGTSLTIQCQVDSQVTMMFWYRQQPGQSLTLIATANQGSEATYESGFVIDKFPISRPNLTFSTLTVSNMSPEDSSIYLCSVEQGGKDYGYTFGSGTRLTVV.

DNA for the CDR3: TGTGCCAGCAGCCTAGGTCCGGGCGGGCGCACCGGGGAGCTGTTTTTT. Protein sequence: CASSLGPGGRTGELFF. The genes are TRBV7-6 and TRBJ2-2, with a weak D call TRBD2 (5 bases). This CDR3 has 16 residues. V shed 5 bases and J shed 4 bases, with 17 bases lying between them. The germline gives CDR1 SGHVS, CDR2 FNYEAQ.

The chain is built from TRBV9 and TRBJ1-2; 7 bases align to TRBD1. The CDR3 covers 14 residues. The V and J ends lost 4 bases and 7 bases, in that order; junction bases with no gene match: 10. The germline gives CDR1 SGDLS, CDR2 YYNGEE. The CDR3 loop reads CASSYRQGSRGYTF. The CDR3 DNA is TGTGCCAGCAGCTACCGACAGGGATCTCGTGGCTACACCTTC.

The chain links TRBV30 to TRBJ1-1; maybe TRBD1 (6 bases). V gave up 1 base and J gave up 4 bases, with 19 bases separating them. This CDR3 has 16 amino acids. CDR1 is GTSNPN, CDR2 SVGIG, per germline (reference sequence). For the CDR3, the DNA is TGTGCCTGGAGTGGAGGGGGAAAGGTAGGGGGCACTGAAGCTTTCTTT. It is translated as CAWSGGGKVGGTEAFF.

The chain employs TRBV7-2 and TRBJ2-1, with a weak D call TRBD1 (6 bases). Per the germline V gene, CDR1 is SGHTA and CDR2 is FQGNSA. V lost 2 bases and J lost 10, with 12 bases in between. CDR3 length: 13 residues. The CDR3, as DNA: TGTGCCAGCAGCTTACCACACAGGGTGGAGCAGTTCTTC. This encodes CASSLPHRVEQFF.

The chain joins TRBV10-3 to TRBJ1-5; 7 positions agree with TRBD1. There are 14 residues in the CDR3. Germline V gives CDR1 ENHRY, CDR2 SYGVKD. The V segment lost 6 bases and the J segment 3 bases; nucleotides outside the gene matches: 5. This CDR3 reads CAIREGTVNQPQHF. DNA of the CDR3: TGTGCCATCAGGGAGGGGACAGTCAATCAGCCCCAGCATTTT.

The CDR3 DNA is TGTGCCAGCTCGGGACTAGCGACTGAGACCCAGTACTTC. Translating it yields CASSGLATETQYF. V gene TRBV19 combines with J gene TRBJ2-5; TRBD2 matches at 10 bases. This CDR3 contains 13 residues. Germline trimming cut 9 bases from V and 5 bases from J; bases unmatched to any gene: 6. Germline V CDR1 and CDR2: LNHDA, SQIVND (reference sequence).

This CDR3 is CASSVALGLAGGPEQFF. In nucleotides, the CDR3 is TGTGCCAGCAGCGTAGCGCTCGGACTAGCGGGGGGGCCGGAGCAGTTCTTC. V and J are TRBV9 and TRBJ2-1; the match to TRBD2 covers 15 bases. This CDR3 contains 17 residues. Trimming cost V 0 bases and J 10 bases; bases outside gene matches: 8. Germline loops: CDR1 SGDLS, CDR2 YYNGEE.

Only a few counts were recorded for this clone. The chain is built from TRBV7-2 and TRBJ2-7; D perhaps matches TRBD1 (5 bases). V lost 5 bases to trimming and J lost 5 bases, with 16 bases between them. The CDR3 is 14 residues long. Germline CDR1 and CDR2: SGHTA and FQGNSA. The CDR3 DNA is TGTGCCAGCAGCCAGATGGGGCCAGACAACGAGCAGTACTTC. Translation: CASSQMGPDNEQYF.

The chain employs TRBV12-5 and TRBJ1-5; possibly TRBD1 for D (5 bases). The CDR3 has 14 amino acids. Trimming removed 7 bases from V and 3 bases from J, with 13 bases in between. Germline lookup yields CDR1 LGHNT and CDR2 FRNRAP. As DNA, the CDR3 is TGTGCTAGTGTCTCAGGGCCCTCCAATCAGCCCCAGCATTTT. This encodes CASVSGPSNQPQHF.

This clone was observed a single time. The J gene is TRBJ1-4, the V gene TRBV11-2, with 9 bases fitting TRBD1. The junction had 10 bases not matched to a gene; V was cut back by 4 bases and J by 10 bases. Germline lookup yields CDR1 SGHAT and CDR2 FQNNGV. The CDR3 has 15 amino acids. The CDR3 loop reads CASSSETGGVGKLFF. In nucleotides, the CDR3 is TGTGCCAGCAGCTCCGAGACAGGGGGAGTCGGAAAACTGTTTTTT.

This rearrangement joins TRBV6-4 to TRBJ1-2; 9 nucleotides agree with TRBD1. V shed 6 bases, J shed 5 bases, and the junction held 10 bases outside the gene matches. Germline V gives CDR1 MRHNA, CDR2 SNTAGT. The CDR3 runs 15 residues. The CDR3 here is CASSAGQGINYGYTF. CDR3 nucleotide sequence: TGTGCCAGCAGCGCCGGACAGGGGATTAATTATGGCTACACCTTC.

The chain links TRBV28 to TRBJ1-1; 9 bases fit TRBD1. The CDR3 covers 14 residues. Germline CDR1 is MDHEN and CDR2 is SYDVKM. Germline trimming cut 2 bases from V and 10 bases from J; bases unmatched to any gene: 8. The CDR3 nucleotides are TGTGCCAGCAGTTTACACCGGGACAGGGAAGTAGCTTTCTTT. It specifies CASSLHRDREVAFF.

The CDR3 region is CATYYRGGGSPLHF. DNA of the CDR3: TGTGCCACCTACTACAGGGGCGGAGGGTCACCCCTCCACTTT. This sequence joins TRBV3-1 (or the pseudogene TRBV3-2) and TRBJ1-6, with 7 bases matching TRBD1. Germline V lookup: CDR1 LGHDT, CDR2 YNNKEL (reference sequence). Unmatched junction bases numbered 13, after V lost 10 bases and J lost 10 bases. The CDR3 loop spans 14 amino acids.

The chain combines TRBV7-9 with TRBJ1-6; D is unclear. The ends were cut back, 6 bases at V and 10 bases at J, with 16 bases in the middle. Germline loops: CDR1 SEHNR, CDR2 FQNEAQ (reference sequence). The CDR3 has 14 amino acids. Here the CDR3 reads CASRSRENWSPLHF. The DNA of the CDR3 is TGTGCCAGCAGGTCGAGGGAGAATTGGTCACCCCTCCACTTT. Variable domain in full (rest from reference TRBV7-9 and TRBJ1-6): DTGVSQNPRHKITKRGQNVTFRCDPISEHNRLYWYRQTLGQGPEFLTYFQNEAQLEKSRLLSDRFSAERPKGSFSTLEIQRTEQGDSAMYLCASRSRENWSPLHFGNGTRLTVT.

The rearrangement links TRBV6-6 to TRBJ2-3, with D perhaps matching TRBD2 (6 bases). The V gene lost 5 bases and the J gene lost 0 bases, with 9 bases spanning the gap. This CDR3 region has 14 residues. CDR1 MNHNY and CDR2 SVGAGI come from the germline V gene (reference sequence). In nucleotides, the CDR3 is TGTGCCAGCAGTCCAGGGACTAGCACAGATACGCAGTATTTT. As protein: CASSPGTSTDTQYF.